The 5 T cell receptor beta chains below all came from one sample that was sequenced in a study of cytomegalovirus exposure and HLA in healthy donors. The PCR was carried out with 60 Vbeta primers and 13 Jbeta primers. TCRdb keeps only in-frame clones here, not all; method: immunoSEQ multiplex PCR. Its table lists 45,000 to 60,000 clones. Specimen: PBMCs. The receptors shown here come from a male donor in good health and CMV-seronegative.

The chain carries TRBV28 and TRBJ1-1; TRBD1 matches 7 bases. The germline gives CDR1 MDHEN, CDR2 SYDVKM. The CDR3 covers 12 residues. The trim removed 8 bases at V and 5 bases at J, leaving 5 bases unmatched. The CDR3 nucleotides read TGTGCCAGCTCACAGGGGTGGACTGAAGCTTTCTTT. Translation gives CASSQGWTEAFF.

The chain is built from TRBV11-2 and TRBJ1-6; TRBD1 matches 9 bases. Trimming took 3 bases from V and 13 from J; bases not matched to a gene: 10. The CDR3 has 15 residues. The V gene's germline CDR1 is SGHAT and CDR2 FQNNGV. CDR3 coding DNA: TGTGCCAGCAGCTTGGCTCCGGGACAGGGAATCCCCCTCCACTTT. Its protein is CASSLAPGQGIPLHF.

The chain recombines TRBV10-3 with TRBJ2-5, with 10 bases identical to TRBD1. CDR3 length: 13 residues. V lost 6 bases, J lost 5 bases, and 3 bases stayed unmatched. CDR1 is ENHRY, CDR2 SYGVKD, per germline. Here the CDR3 reads CAIRGQGGETQYF. The CDR3 nucleotides are TGTGCCATCAGAGGACAGGGGGGGGAGACCCAGTACTTC.

The gene calls are TRBV7-9 and TRBJ2-3; no firm D call. The CDR3 length is 15 residues. The germline gives CDR1 SEHNR, CDR2 FQNEAQ (reference sequence). V shed 5 bases and J shed 6 bases, with 18 bases lying between them. This CDR3 reads CASSPPGLATDTQYF. The CDR3 region has the DNA TGTGCCAGCAGCCCTCCGGGTCTGGCCACGGATACGCAGTATTTT. Complete variable domain (other parts from reference TRBV7-9 and TRBJ2-3): DTGVSQNPRHKITKRGQNVTFRCDPISEHNRLYWYRQTLGQGPEFLTYFQNEAQLEKSRLLSDRFSAERPKGSFSTLEIQRTEQGDSAMYLCASSPPGLATDTQYFGPGTRLTVL.

The chain carries TRBV6-6 and TRBJ1-2; 9 bases agree with TRBD1. The CDR3 runs to 13 residues. Germline values: CDR1 MNHNY, CDR2 SVGAGI (reference sequence). Trimming removed 5 bases from V and 3 bases from J; junction bases left unmatched: 1. CDR3 loop: CASSRTGDYGYTF. The CDR3 DNA reads as TGTGCCAGCAGTCGGACAGGGGACTATGGCTACACCTTC.